A single sample gave rise to the 11 T cell receptor beta chains below, sequenced in a study of long-term antiretroviral therapy in people with HIV. The authors ran the immunoSEQ assay, v3.0, at survey level. Measured with immunoSEQ multiplex PCR; TCRdb has only the in-frame clones, and not every one. The profile shows about 27,000 clones, 65% to 85% of them singletons. Sequenced material: unsorted PBMCs, taken 0.8 years before starting antiretroviral therapy. These TCRs come from a man aged 18 to 29 with HIV.

The table lists this clone with a few counts. The CDR3 spells CASSPPNGGSYTF. DNA of the CDR3: TGTGCCAGCTCACCACCAAATGGGGGCTCCTACACCTTC. V usage is TRBV18 and J usage is TRBJ1-2, with a weak D call TRBD1 (6 bases). The CDR3 length is 13 residues. Trimming stripped 0 bases from V and 10 bases from J, with 12 bases between. CDR1 is KGHSH, CDR2 LQKENI, per germline.

The rearrangement uses TRBV6-5 and TRBJ2-1; D is unresolved. Germline V gene data show CDR1 as MNHEY and CDR2 as SVGAGI. V was trimmed by 3 bases and J by 7 bases, leaving 16 bases between them. This CDR3 has 15 residues. The CDR3 protein is CASSYQTSVRNEQFF. The CDR3, as DNA: TGTGCCAGCAGTTATCAGACATCAGTCCGAAATGAGCAGTTCTTC.

V usage is TRBV18 and J usage is TRBJ1-1, with a weak D call TRBD1 (5 bases). CDR3 length equals 13 residues. V was trimmed by 5 bases and J by 2 bases, leaving 9 bases between them. CDR1 is KGHSH and CDR2 is LQKENI in the germline V gene. CDR3 in amino acids: CASSGQANTEAFF. CDR3 bases: TGTGCCAGCTCAGGACAAGCTAACACTGAAGCTTTCTTT. The whole variable domain, filled in from reference TRBV18 and TRBJ1-1, reads NAGVMQNPRHLVRRRGQEARLRCSPMKGHSHVYWYRQLPEEGLKFMVYLQKENIIDESGMPKERFSAEFPKEGPSILRIQQVVRGDSAAYFCASSGQANTEAFFGQGTRLTVV.

The chain has TRBV6-6 and TRBJ2-7; 7 nucleotides agree with TRBD2. Germline-derived CDR1 and CDR2 are MNHNY and SVGAGI (reference sequence). V dropped 0 bases and J dropped 5; count of bases not matched to a gene: 7. The CDR3 runs to 15 residues. The CDR3 sequence: CASSYSGRETHEQYF. The CDR3 DNA reads TGTGCCAGCAGTTACTCTGGGCGGGAGACCCACGAGCAGTACTTC.

This chain connects TRBV30 to TRBJ1-6; a weak D match, TRBD1 (5 bases). This CDR3 is 13 amino acids long. The V end was cut by 4 bases, the J end by 6 bases, with 10 bases between. Germline CDR1 GTSNPN, CDR2 SVGIG (reference sequence). CDR3 in DNA: TGTGCCTGGAAAAGGGACGGTAATTCACCCCTCCACTTT. As protein: CAWKRDGNSPLHF.

The chain is built from TRBV6-5 and TRBJ1-3, with D uncertain. Germline V gives CDR1 MNHEY, CDR2 SVGAGI. Trimming cost V 6 bases and J 7 bases, with 13 bases left between them. The CDR3 has 13 amino acids. The CDR3 nucleotides read TGTGCCAGCAGACCGTGGGTCGGTAACACCATATATTTT. Amino acid sequence: CASRPWVGNTIYF.

The chain couples TRBV11-2 to TRBJ2-3, with 10 bases lining up with TRBD2. Trimming removed 1 base from V and 4 bases from J; junction bases left unmatched: 5. The CDR3 sequence is 16 residues long. The germline V gene encodes CDR1 SGHAT and CDR2 FQNNGV. CDR3 in DNA: TGTGCCAGCAGCTTAGGAGCGGGAGGGCCGGCAGATACGCAGTATTTT. It encodes CASSLGAGGPADTQYF.

J is TRBJ2-1 and V is TRBV27, with D uncertain. The germline CDR1 and CDR2 sequences are MNHEY and SMNVEV (reference sequence). V gave up 0 bases and J gave up 4 bases, with 4 bases separating them. The CDR3 is made up of 13 amino acids. DNA for the CDR3: TGTGCCAGCAGTTTATCGAAATACAATGAGCAGTTCTTC. Translation: CASSLSKYNEQFF.

V is TRBV27 and J is TRBJ2-3; D not resolved. Per the germline V gene, CDR1 is MNHEY and CDR2 is SMNVEV (reference sequence). CDR3 size: 12 residues. The germline V and J ends were trimmed by 5 bases and 3 bases, with 6 bases remaining between them. The CDR3: CASSRLTDTQYF. DNA of the CDR3: TGTGCCAGCAGTCGACTTACAGATACGCAGTATTTT.

The chain combines TRBV4-1 with TRBJ2-7, with D unresolved. Germline V gives CDR1 MGHRA, CDR2 YSYEKL. V was shortened by 2 bases and J by 4 bases, with 9 bases between the two germline ends. CDR3 length equals 13 residues. This CDR3 reads CASSQSADYEQYF. Written as DNA, the CDR3 is TGCGCCAGCAGCCAAAGTGCAGATTACGAGCAGTACTTC.

This sequence joins TRBV4-3 and TRBJ2-7; TRBD2 aligns across 9 bases. V dropped 7 bases and J dropped 2; count of bases not matched to a gene: 9. Germline V gene sequence: CDR1 LGHNA, CDR2 YSLEER. CDR3 length: 15 amino acids. The CDR3 loop is CASTLSAGGTYEQYF. CDR3 nucleotide sequence: TGCGCCAGCACCCTCTCGGCGGGAGGGACCTACGAGCAGTACTTC.